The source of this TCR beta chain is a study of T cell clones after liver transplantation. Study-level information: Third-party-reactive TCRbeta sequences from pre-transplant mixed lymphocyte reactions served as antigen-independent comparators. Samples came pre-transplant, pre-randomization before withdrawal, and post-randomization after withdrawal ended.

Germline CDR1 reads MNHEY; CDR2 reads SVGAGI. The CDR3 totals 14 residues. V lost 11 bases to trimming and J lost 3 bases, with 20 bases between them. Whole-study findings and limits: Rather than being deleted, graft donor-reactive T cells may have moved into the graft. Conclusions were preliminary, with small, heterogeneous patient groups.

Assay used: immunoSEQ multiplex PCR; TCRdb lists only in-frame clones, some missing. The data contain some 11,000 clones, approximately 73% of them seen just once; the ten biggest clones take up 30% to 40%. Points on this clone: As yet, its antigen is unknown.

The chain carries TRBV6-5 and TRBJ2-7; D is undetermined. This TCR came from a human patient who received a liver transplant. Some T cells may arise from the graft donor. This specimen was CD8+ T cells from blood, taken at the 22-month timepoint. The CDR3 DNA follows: TGTGCCGGAGCAGGACCTCCTGTGATCTACGAGCAGTACTTC. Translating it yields CAGAGPPVIYEQYF.